These 28 T cell receptor beta chains were sequenced from one sample in a study of control samples from healthy donors and cancer patients. Clones were read by immunoSEQ multiplex PCR, and TCRdb kept only the in-frame ones, dropping some. The table records roughly 60,000 clones, around 94% of them present only once. Sequenced: blood. These receptors originate from a man aged 25-45 years in good health.

The chain employs TRBV5-1 and TRBJ1-1; possible D gene TRBD1, 5 bases. V lost 7 bases, J lost 5 bases, and 21 bases lay in between. Looked up from germline, CDR1 is SGHRS and CDR2 is YFSETQ. CDR3 length: 15 amino acids. The CDR3 reads CASLPTKGIPTEAFF. The CDR3 nucleotides read TGCGCCAGCTTGCCCACTAAGGGGATCCCGACTGAAGCTTTCTTT. Complete variable domain (other parts from reference TRBV5-1 and TRBJ1-1): KAGVTQTPRYLIKTRGQQVTLSCSPISGHRSVSWYQQTPGQGLQFLFEYFSETQRNKGNFPGRFSGRQFSNSRSEMNVSTLELGDSALYLCASLPTKGIPTEAFFGQGTRLTVV.

The table lists this clone with a count of one. This chain uses TRBV4-3 with TRBJ2-6; 7 bases align to TRBD1. The ends lost 0 bases at V and 0 bases at J; junction bases unmatched: 17. The CDR3 covers 22 residues. Germline-derived CDR1 and CDR2 are LGHNA and YSLEER. The CDR3 is CASSQDWVAGGLSSSGANVLTF. Written as DNA, the CDR3 is TGCGCCAGCAGCCAAGATTGGGTCGCAGGGGGTCTCTCGAGCTCTGGGGCCAACGTCCTGACTTTC.

The chain carries TRBV6-6 and TRBJ2-2; TRBD2 is a possible D gene (7 bases). V was cut by 5 bases and J by 6 bases, with 13 bases left in between. The germline CDR1 and CDR2 sequences are MNHNY and SVGAGI (reference sequence). This CDR3 has 14 residues. For the CDR3, the DNA is TGTGCCAGCAGTCGGGGGGCCGGGGCCGGGGAGCTGTTTTTT. This translates into CASSRGAGAGELFF.

V usage is TRBV9 and J usage is TRBJ1-1; TRBD1 might be the D (6 bases). The CDR3 is 15 residues long. The germline V gene has CDR1 SGDLS and CDR2 YYNGEE. Trimming removed 2 bases from V and 4 bases from J, with 15 bases in between. CDR3: CASSVDQGMVTEAFF. CDR3 sequence (DNA): TGTGCCAGCAGCGTTGACCAGGGGATGGTCACTGAAGCTTTCTTT.

The V and J genes are TRBV28 and TRBJ1-6; no definite D call. The germline V gene encodes CDR1 MDHEN and CDR2 SYDVKM. This CDR3 contains 12 residues. Trimming removed 4 bases at V and 9 bases at J, with 7 bases between. For the CDR3, the DNA is TGTGCCAGCAGTTCTCCCCCTTCACCCCTCCACTTT. Translated: CASSSPPSPLHF.

The V gene is TRBV28, the J gene TRBJ2-7; maybe TRBD1 (6 bases). The CDR3 spans 15 residues. V dropped 6 bases and J dropped 3 bases, with 18 bases sitting between them. Germline V gives CDR1 MDHEN, CDR2 SYDVKM. The CDR3 sequence: CASRSPGTWDYEQYF. The CDR3, as DNA: TGTGCCAGCAGGTCACCTGGGACATGGGACTACGAGCAGTACTTC. Complete variable domain (other parts from reference TRBV28 and TRBJ2-7): DVKVTQSSRYLVKRTGEKVFLECVQDMDHENMFWYRQDPGLGLRLIYFSYDVKMKEKGDIPEGYSVSREKKERFSLILESASTNQTSMYLCASRSPGTWDYEQYFGPGTRLTVT.

The J gene is TRBJ1-5, the V gene TRBV7-9; D might be TRBD1 (5 bases). CDR1 is SEHNR and CDR2 is FQNEAQ in the germline V gene (reference sequence). V was pared by 6 bases and J by 0 bases, with 12 bases between. The CDR3 contains 15 residues. The CDR3 protein is CASRGGGDSNQPQHF. The CDR3 coding sequence is TGTGCCAGCAGAGGAGGAGGGGATAGCAATCAGCCCCAGCATTTT.

V gene TRBV14 combines with J gene TRBJ2-3; TRBD2 might be the D (6 bases). V was pared by 4 bases and J by 1 base, with 15 bases between. From germline, CDR1 is SGHDN and CDR2 FVKESK. CDR3 size: 16 residues. The CDR3 protein is CASSPFLGRGTDTQYF. Written as DNA, the CDR3 is TGTGCCAGCAGCCCTTTCCTCGGGAGAGGCACAGATACGCAGTATTTT.

The chain carries TRBV4-3 and TRBJ1-1; possibly TRBD1 for D (5 bases). This CDR3 comprises 17 residues. Deletions cut 0 bases from V and 1 base from J, with 15 bases between. Looked up from germline, CDR1 is LGHNA and CDR2 is YSLEER. CDR3 coding DNA: TGCGCCAGCAGCCAAGAGGGGCTGGGGAGGGGGAACACTGAAGCTTTCTTT. It translates to CASSQEGLGRGNTEAFF.

The V call is TRBV6-5, the J call TRBJ2-1; no firm D call. The V end lost 4 bases, the J end lost 0 bases, and 10 bases lay between the germline ends. The CDR3 runs to 15 residues. From germline, CDR1 is MNHEY and CDR2 SVGAGI. This chain's CDR3 is CASSSDFSSYNEQFF. The CDR3 DNA reads as TGTGCCAGCAGTTCAGACTTTAGCTCCTACAATGAGCAGTTCTTC.

V usage is TRBV7-8 and J usage is TRBJ2-5; D possibly matches TRBD1 or TRBD2 (5 bases each). V was cut by 5 bases and J by 4 bases, with 11 bases left in between. CDR3 length: 13 residues. Per germline, CDR1 SGHVS and CDR2 FQNEAQ. The CDR3 region is CASSVRGPETQYF. DNA for the CDR3: TGTGCCAGCAGCGTGAGGGGCCCAGAGACCCAGTACTTC. The whole variable domain, filled in from reference TRBV7-8 and TRBJ2-5, reads GAGVSQSPRYKVAKRGQDVALRCDPISGHVSLFWYQQALGQGPEFLTYFQNEAQLDKSGLPSDRFFAERPEGSVSTLKIQRTQQEDSAVYLCASSVRGPETQYFGPGTRLLVL.

This clone was picked up one time. V is TRBV21-1 and J is TRBJ1-2. TRBV21-1 is reported as a pseudogene. The CDR3 is 13 residues long. The CDR3 DNA follows: TGTGCCAGCACCGCAGGGGGGGGGAACGGCTACACCTTC. It translates to CASTAGGGNGYTF.

The V gene is TRBV5-1, the J gene TRBJ2-1; TRBD2 aligns across 14 bases. The CDR3 runs 15 residues. Germline CDR1 and CDR2: SGHRS and YFSETQ. The V and J ends lost 5 bases and 9 bases, in that order; junction bases with no gene match: 7. This CDR3 reads CASSTRLAGGGEQFF. Written as DNA, the CDR3 is TGCGCCAGCAGTACGAGACTAGCGGGAGGGGGTGAGCAGTTCTTC.

The sample holds one count of this clone. The gene calls are TRBV7-3 and TRBJ2-1; TRBD1 agrees at 7 bases. Germline-derived CDR1 and CDR2 are SGHTA and FQGTGA. The trim removed 1 base at V and 7 bases at J, leaving 7 bases unmatched. This CDR3 region has 15 residues. The CDR3 sequence: CASSLRQGVNNEQFF. CDR3 nucleotide sequence: TGTGCCAGCAGCTTAAGACAGGGAGTTAATAATGAGCAGTTCTTC.

The rearrangement links TRBV10-3 to TRBJ2-2, with 8 positions matching TRBD2. There are 14 residues in the CDR3. Germline V gene data show CDR1 as ENHRY and CDR2 as SYGVKD. V lost 4 bases, J lost 6 bases, and 4 bases stayed unmatched. As DNA, the CDR3 is TGTGCCATCAGTGGCCAGCGGGAGCCCGGGGAGCTGTTTTTT. It codes for CAISGQREPGELFF.

This chain joins TRBV7-9 and TRBJ1-1; TRBD1 agrees at 9 bases. The J segment lost 0 bases and the V segment lost 1 base, leaving 0 bases of the junction unmatched. The CDR3 extends over 15 amino acids. Germline assignment: CDR1 SEHNR and CDR2 FQNEAQ (reference sequence). The CDR3 DNA sequence: TGTGCCAGCAGCTTAGGACAGGGGGTGAACACTGAAGCTTTCTTT. It yields the protein CASSLGQGVNTEAFF.

Worth noting for this clone: A junction end diverges from the germline sequence, so it may reflect a read error. This chain connects TRBV20-1 to TRBJ1-4, with D maybe TRBD1 (6 bases). CDR1 DFQATT and CDR2 SNEGSKA come from the germline V gene (reference sequence). The CDR3 length is 11 residues. CDR3 coding DNA: TGCAGTGCTAGATGGTTACGGGACACGCTTTTT. Translation gives CSARWLRDTLF.

The chain couples TRBV30 to TRBJ1-6; D is unresolved. V gave up 0 bases and J gave up 10 bases, with 16 bases separating them. Germline assignment: CDR1 GTSNPN and CDR2 SVGIG (reference sequence). This CDR3 is built from 15 residues. CDR3 region: CAWSVMGKLDSPLHF. CDR3 DNA sequence: TGTGCCTGGAGTGTAATGGGCAAGTTGGACTCACCCCTCCACTTT.

For this clone: Sequence at one end of the junction differs from germline and may be a read error. The chain recombines TRBV5-1 with TRBJ2-4, with 8 nucleotides matching TRBD1. The CDR3 spans 12 residues. Per the germline V gene, CDR1 is SGHRS and CDR2 is YFSETQ. The CDR3 is CASSPGQGEGVF. CDR3 nucleotide sequence: TGCGCCAGCAGCCCCGGACAGGGTGAGGGAGTGTTC.

A single count supports this clone. CDR3 sequence: CASSSTPGITEAFF. The CDR3 DNA reads as TGCGCCAGCAGCTCCACCCCGGGTATCACTGAAGCTTTCTTT. V is TRBV5-1 and J is TRBJ1-1; D ambiguous. V lost 3 bases, J lost 4 bases, and 13 bases lay in between. The CDR3 runs 14 residues. CDR1 is SGHRS, CDR2 YFSETQ, per germline.

The V and J genes are TRBV5-4 and TRBJ2-5, with D tentatively TRBD2 (5 bases). Germline CDR1 is SGHNT and CDR2 is YYREEE (reference sequence). Trimming removed 5 bases from V and 5 bases from J, with 22 bases in between. The CDR3 contains 16 residues. The DNA of the CDR3 is TGTGCCAGCAGTCTACGACATCTGGGAGCTAAGGAGACCCAGTACTTC. It translates to CASSLRHLGAKETQYF.

The chain couples TRBV5-6 to TRBJ2-7; 7 nucleotides agree with TRBD1. Germline-derived CDR1 and CDR2 are SGHDT and YYEEEE. The CDR3 covers 13 residues. Trimming removed 4 bases from V and 7 bases from J; junction bases left unmatched: 8. The CDR3 DNA is TGTGCCAGCAGCCAACCTGGACAGGAAGAGCAGTACTTC. Translation: CASSQPGQEEQYF.

The V gene is TRBV6-5, the J gene TRBJ1-4; D is unresolved. CDR3 length: 14 residues. V lost 4 bases and J lost 0, with 6 bases in between. Germline assignment: CDR1 MNHEY and CDR2 SVGAGI. The CDR3 DNA follows: TGTGCCAGCAGTTTCGGTACAACTAATGAAAAACTGTTTTTT. Protein: CASSFGTTNEKLFF.

The chain links TRBV5-1 to TRBJ2-7, with 15 bases fitting TRBD2. The V segment lost 4 bases and the J segment 2 bases; nucleotides outside the gene matches: 7. Looked up from germline, CDR1 is SGHRS and CDR2 is YFSETQ. This CDR3 has 17 residues. The CDR3 DNA reads as TGCGCCAGCAGCGGGGGACTAGCGGGAGGCCACGCCTACGAGCAGTACTTC. Amino acids: CASSGGLAGGHAYEQYF.

The gene calls are TRBV24-1 and TRBJ2-1; D might be TRBD1 (6 bases). CDR1 and CDR2 from the germline V gene are KGHDR and SFDVKD. Trimming shortened V by 4 bases and J by 5 bases, and 11 bases separated the two germline ends. CDR3 length: 14 amino acids. The DNA of the CDR3 is TGTGCCACCAGTGACCACGGGACAAACAATGAGCAGTTCTTC. This codes for CATSDHGTNNEQFF.

The genes are TRBV28 and TRBJ1-2; no clear D gene. This CDR3 is 12 amino acids long. CDR1 MDHEN and CDR2 SYDVKM come from the germline V gene. V dropped 7 bases and J dropped 8 bases, with 14 bases sitting between them. This CDR3 is CASTSRVGGYTF. In DNA, the CDR3 is TGTGCCAGCACTAGTCGGGTTGGGGGCTACACCTTC.

This clone appeared once. This sequence joins TRBV10-3 and TRBJ1-4; D remains ambiguous. The CDR3 has 13 residues. Germline CDR1 is ENHRY and CDR2 is SYGVKD. V lost 3 bases and J 8 bases, leaving 10 bases between the germline ends. For the CDR3, the DNA is TGTGCCATCAGTGAAGGCAACCGAGAAAAACTGTTTTTT. Its protein product is CAISEGNREKLFF.

The chain is built from TRBV6-4 and TRBJ2-1; D may correspond to TRBD1 or TRBD2 (5 bases each). The CDR3 has 14 amino acids. Germline CDR1 reads MRHNA; CDR2 reads SNTAGT. Trimming took off 5 bases at V and 9 bases at J, with 17 bases between the two ends. This CDR3 reads CASSRDPGVGEQFF. CDR3 nucleotide sequence: TGTGCCAGCAGTAGGGACCCCGGTGTGGGTGAGCAGTTCTTC.